The 32 T cell receptor beta chains below come from one sample, sequenced in a study of regulatory T cells in long-lasting Graves disease. The TCR beta library used iRepertoire HTBI primers with Arm-PCR amplification of CDR3. MiXCR was run by TCRdb on the multiplex PCR reads, yielding one entry per CDR3 protein. Among more than 400,000 distinct CDR3 sequences, around 15% were seen once, and the ten largest hold more than 10%. The time point: newly diagnosed GD, antithyroid drugs for less than 3 months. After RNA was extracted from PBMCs, the TCR library was made from it. These data also formed part of another study, on T cells in Graves' hyperthyroidism and ophthalmopathy.

The material was peripheral blood mononuclear cells (PBMCs), obtained at new diagnosis, from a patient treated with antithyroid drugs. These receptors were obtained from a man in his forties or fifties with Graves disease.

The sample holds a few counts of this clonotype. The chain recombines TRBV24-1 with TRBJ2-7; TRBD1 matches at 10 bases. The CDR3 runs 11 residues. Germline V gene data show CDR1 as KGHDR and CDR2 as SFDVKD. V lost 10 bases to trimming and J lost 6 bases; unmatched junction nucleotides: 2. The CDR3 coding sequence is TGTGCCACGGGGGACAGGGGCGAGCAGTACTTC. Its translation is CATGDRGEQYF.

The table lists this clonotype with many counts. The V and J genes are TRBV2 and TRBJ1-2; tentative D call: TRBD1 (5 bases). Trimming took 11 bases from V and 2 from J, leaving 12 bases between them. CDR1 is SNHLY and CDR2 is FYNNEI in the germline V gene. This CDR3 comprises 12 residues. As DNA, the CDR3 is TGTGCCGTCTGGGCAGGGAACTATGGCTACACCTTC. Protein sequence: CAVWAGNYGYTF.

Only a few counts were recorded for this clonotype. The V gene is TRBV20-1, the J gene TRBJ2-3; 7 bases match TRBD1. CDR3 size: 15 residues. Germline-derived CDR1 and CDR2 are DFQATT and SNEGSKA (reference sequence). V lost 2 bases to trimming and J lost 2 bases; unmatched junction nucleotides: 7. The CDR3 nucleotides read TGCAGTGCTAGATCTCGACAGGGTCTCACAGATACGCAGTATTTT. It encodes CSARSRQGLTDTQYF.

At least ten counts were recorded for this clonotype. The gene calls are TRBV28 and TRBJ1-1; D might be TRBD1 (5 bases). The length of the CDR3 is 16 residues. Per the germline V gene, CDR1 is MDHEN and CDR2 is SYDVKM. V lost 2 bases to trimming and J lost 4 bases, with 17 bases between them. DNA for the CDR3: TGTGCCAGCAGTTTAGAGGGGCTCCTGGTGGGCACTGAAGCTTTCTTT. Amino acids: CASSLEGLLVGTEAFF.

The chain has TRBV5-4 and TRBJ2-5; 7 bases align to TRBD2. Germline CDR1 is SGHNT and CDR2 is YYREEE (reference sequence). CDR3 size: 16 residues. V gave up 0 bases and J gave up 4 bases; unmatched junction bases: 9. The CDR3 spells CASSLEASGPSETQYF. The DNA for the CDR3 is TGTGCCAGCAGCTTGGAGGCTAGCGGACCGTCAGAGACCCAGTACTTC. Combining the CDR3 with reference TRBV5-4 and TRBJ2-5 gives the whole variable domain ETGVTQSPTHLIKTRGQQVTLRCSSQSGHNTVSWYQQALGQGPQFIFQYYREEENGRGNFPPRFSGLQFPNYSSELNVNALELDDSALYLCASSLEASGPSETQYFGPGTRLLVL.

This clonotype was counted ten times or more. The chain links TRBV20-1 to TRBJ2-1, with TRBD2 matching over 14 bases. The CDR3 extends over 14 amino acids. Per the germline V gene, CDR1 is DFQATT and CDR2 is SNEGSKA (reference sequence). The J segment lost 5 bases and the V segment lost 6 bases, leaving 3 bases of the junction unmatched. CDR3 loop: CSAEGLAGDNEQFF. CDR3 sequence (DNA): TGCAGTGCCGAGGGACTAGCGGGAGACAATGAGCAGTTCTTC.

The sample holds many counts of this clonotype. The chain joins TRBV30 to TRBJ2-5; tentative D call: TRBD1 (5 bases). V lost 0 bases to trimming and J lost 3 bases, with 8 bases between them. CDR3 size: 13 residues. The germline V gene encodes CDR1 GTSNPN and CDR2 SVGIG (reference sequence). In DNA form, the CDR3 reads TGTGCCTGGAGTGTCCTCAGGGAAGAGACCCAGTACTTC. It encodes CAWSVLREETQYF.

This clonotype was detected many times. The chain carries TRBV20-1 and TRBJ2-7, with 8 bases aligning to TRBD2. The germline CDR1 and CDR2 sequences are DFQATT and SNEGSKA (reference sequence). The junction had 17 bases not matched to a gene; V was cut back by 1 base and J by 0 bases. The CDR3 has 19 residues. The CDR3: CSARGQGSSGSLSSYEQYF. CDR3 in DNA: TGCAGTGCTAGAGGGCAGGGGTCCAGCGGGAGCCTTAGCTCCTACGAGCAGTACTTC.

This clonotype was counted many times. The chain uses TRBV20-1 and TRBJ1-4; D is unclear. Germline assignment: CDR1 DFQATT and CDR2 SNEGSKA (reference sequence). Trimming cost V 1 base and J 0 bases, with 6 bases left between them. CDR3 length equals 14 residues. For the CDR3, the DNA is TGCAGTGCTAGAGCCGGGACAACTAATGAAAAACTGTTTTTT. As protein: CSARAGTTNEKLFF.

The sample holds many counts of this clonotype. The chain couples TRBV28 to TRBJ1-2, with TRBD1 matching over 12 bases. Trimming cost V 10 bases and J 7 bases; bases outside gene matches: 10. This CDR3 has 14 residues. Germline CDR1 is MDHEN and CDR2 is SYDVKM. The CDR3 nucleotides read TGTGCCATCTGCCGGGACAGGGGGCTGAGTGGCTACACCTTC. It encodes CAICRDRGLSGYTF.

This clonotype has more than one count but fewer than ten. The chain couples TRBV6-5 to TRBJ1-5; tentative D call: TRBD1 (5 bases). In germline, CDR1 is MNHEY, CDR2 SVGAGI. V lost 0 bases to trimming and J lost 7 bases, with 10 bases between them. This CDR3 spans 14 amino acids. The CDR3 loop is CASSYSSGRQPQHF. CDR3 sequence (DNA): TGTGCCAGCAGTTACTCCTCGGGGCGGCAGCCCCAGCATTTT.

Comment on this clonotype: The junction shows a germline mismatch at one end, possibly a read error. The V and J genes are TRBV29-1 and TRBJ1-2; D is ambiguous. The germline V gene has CDR1 SQVTM and CDR2 ANQGSEA. The CDR3 covers 14 residues. The CDR3 sequence is CSIEDLGGNYGYTF. The CDR3 nucleotides are TGCAGCATTGAAGATCTGGGAGGTAACTATGGCTACACCTTC.

This chain joins TRBV28 and TRBJ2-3; 10 nucleotides align to TRBD2. Germline CDR1 and CDR2: MDHEN and SYDVKM. The junction had 3 bases not matched to a gene; V was cut back by 10 bases and J by 2 bases. This CDR3 spans 13 amino acids. The CDR3: CATGLADTDTQYF. The CDR3 DNA reads TGTGCCACCGGACTAGCGGACACAGATACGCAGTATTTT. The full variable domain, completed using reference TRBV28 and TRBJ2-3, is DVKVTQSSRYLVKRTGEKVFLECVQDMDHENMFWYRQDPGLGLRLIYFSYDVKMKEKGDIPEGYSVSREKKERFSLILESASTNQTSMYLCATGLADTDTQYFGPGTRLTVL.

At least ten counts were recorded for this clonotype. The chain uses TRBV7-3 and TRBJ2-7; the D call may be TRBD1 or TRBD2 (5 bases each). The V gene lost 5 bases and the J gene lost 6 bases, with 26 bases spanning the gap. The CDR3 is made up of 17 amino acids. Germline V gene data show CDR1 as SGHTA and CDR2 as FQGTGA. CDR3: CASSPLGDQRKLGEQYF. Here the CDR3 DNA reads TGTGCCAGCAGCCCCCTTGGGGACCAGCGGAAATTGGGCGAGCAGTACTTC.

For this clonotype: A read error may be the cause here, since a much bigger clone is one base away. The chain carries TRBV20-1 and TRBJ2-1; D remains unclear. The germline V gene encodes CDR1 DFQATT and CDR2 SNEGSKA (reference sequence). CDR3 size: 15 residues. The chain's CDR3 is CSARAFGLAYNEQSF. As DNA, the CDR3 is TGCAGTGCTAGAGCCTTCGGGTTAGCCTACAATGAGCAGTCCTTC.

Ten or more counts support this clonotype. The V gene is TRBV3-1, the J gene TRBJ1-1, with TRBD1 as a possible D gene (5 bases). The V end was cut by 6 bases, the J end by 3 bases, with 8 bases between. Germline CDR1 LGHDT, CDR2 YNNKEL (reference sequence). CDR3 length equals 12 residues. The CDR3 DNA follows: TGTGCCAGCAGGGGGCTGGACACTGAAGCTTTCTTT. Its translation is CASRGLDTEAFF.

This clonotype was detected ten times or more. The J gene is TRBJ2-7, the V gene TRBV27; the D gene is possibly TRBD1 (7 bases). V shed 0 bases and J shed 7 bases, with 19 bases lying between them. Germline CDR1 is MNHEY and CDR2 is SMNVEV (reference sequence). The CDR3 has 16 amino acids. This CDR3 reads CASSLSGGTARLEQYF. The CDR3 DNA follows: TGTGCCAGCAGTTTATCGGGCGGGACAGCCCGTTTGGAGCAGTACTTC.

This clonotype was observed a few times. The CDR3 reads CASRDGLERYNEQFF. CDR3 nucleotides: TGTGCCAGCAGAGACGGACTAGAGCGCTACAATGAGCAGTTCTTC. The chain has TRBV14 and TRBJ2-1, with 7 nucleotides matching TRBD2. The ends lost 6 bases at V and 3 bases at J; junction bases unmatched: 8. The CDR3 length is 15 residues. Germline lookup yields CDR1 SGHDN and CDR2 FVKESK.

This clonotype was found many times. In DNA form, the CDR3 reads TGTGCCACCACCAAAAGCTCGGGACTTTACGAGCAGTACTTC. Residues: CATTKSSGLYEQYF. The chain links TRBV28 to TRBJ2-7; maybe TRBD2 (6 bases). CDR1 and CDR2 from the germline V gene are MDHEN and SYDVKM. This CDR3 comprises 14 residues. Trimming stripped 10 bases from V and 4 bases from J, with 20 bases between.

This clonotype has ten or more counts. This sequence joins TRBV12-3 or TRBV12-4 and TRBJ2-3; tentative D call: TRBD2 (6 bases). The ends were cut back, 6 bases at V and 0 bases at J, with 13 bases in the middle. The CDR3 sequence is 15 residues long. The CDR3 DNA is TGTGCCAGCAGGCCTTTAGCGGATAGCACAGATACGCAGTATTTT. This encodes CASRPLADSTDTQYF.

There are many counts of this clonotype. The rearrangement uses TRBV20-1 and TRBJ2-4, with 8 bases aligning to TRBD2. Germline CDR1 and CDR2: DFQATT and SNEGSKA (reference sequence). CDR3 length: 15 amino acids. The trim removed 4 bases at V and 2 bases at J, leaving 7 bases unmatched. The CDR3 region is CSATRTSLPKNIQYF. The DNA of the CDR3 is TGCAGTGCTACACGGACTAGCCTTCCCAAAAACATTCAGTACTTC.

This clonotype was seen once. The chain couples TRBV29-1 to TRBJ2-1; TRBD2 matches at 16 bases. The CDR3 sequence is 17 residues long. The germline CDR1 and CDR2 sequences are SQVTM and ANQGSEA. V was pared by 3 bases and J by 4 bases, with 6 bases of the junction left unmatched. The CDR3 loop is CSVDLGTSGRVYNEQFF. CDR3 coding DNA: TGCAGCGTTGACCTGGGGACTAGCGGGAGGGTTTACAATGAGCAGTTCTTC.

This clonotype was recorded many times. The chain carries TRBV6-2 or TRBV6-3 and TRBJ2-7; D might be TRBD2 (7 bases). Trimming cost V 2 bases and J 4 bases, with 15 bases left between them. There are 15 residues in the CDR3. Germline V gives CDR1 MNHEY, CDR2 SVGEGT. The CDR3 region has the DNA TGTGCCAGCAGTTACATTGCGGGGGCGAGTTACGAGCAGTACTTC. Encoded protein: CASSYIAGASYEQYF.

A note on this clonotype: This may be a read error, as it is one base from a much larger clone. The J gene is TRBJ2-1, the V gene TRBV13; TRBD2 matches at 10 bases. With V trimmed by 3 bases and J by 7 bases, 9 bases remained unmatched. Germline lookup yields CDR1 PRHDT and CDR2 FYEKMQ (reference sequence). CDR3 length: 16 amino acids. The CDR3 DNA is TGTGCCAGCAGCTTCCTAGGACTAGCGGCAACAAATGAGCAGTTCTTC. Translation: CASSFLGLAATNEQFF.

V gene TRBV28 combines with J gene TRBJ2-3; TRBD2 matches 8 bases. The CDR3 contains 15 residues. CDR1 and CDR2 (germline): MDHEN, SYDVKM. J lost 14 bases, V lost 2 bases, and 15 bases had no gene match. CDR3 DNA sequence: TGTGCCAGCAGTTTAGAACCAGCGGGAGTCCCGTTGCGGTATTTT. Encoded protein: CASSLEPAGVPLRYF.

At least ten counts were recorded for this clonotype. The J gene is TRBJ2-7, the V gene TRBV6-9, with 13 bases aligning to TRBD2. The CDR3 extends over 17 amino acids. Per the germline V gene, CDR1 is MNHGY and CDR2 is SVAAGI. The ends lost 4 bases at V and 7 bases at J; junction bases unmatched: 13. CDR3 sequence (DNA): TGTGCCAGCAGTTCCCAGCCTCTTACTAGCGGGAGGGGGGAGCAGTACTTC. Protein product: CASSSQPLTSGRGEQYF.

This clonotype was picked up a small number of times. The genes are TRBV20-1 and TRBJ1-6; the match to TRBD1 covers 8 bases. CDR1 and CDR2 (germline): DFQATT, SNEGSKA (reference sequence). The CDR3 consists of 14 residues. The V segment lost 4 bases and the J segment 5 bases; nucleotides outside the gene matches: 4. CDR3 coding DNA: TGCAGTGCTATGGTGGACAGGGATAATTCACCCCTCCACTTT. It specifies CSAMVDRDNSPLHF.

V usage is TRBV7-9 and J usage is TRBJ1-3; 7 bases match TRBD1. Germline V gives CDR1 SEHNR, CDR2 FQNEAQ (reference sequence). V gave up 5 bases and J gave up 4 bases; unmatched junction bases: 8. The CDR3 extends over 15 amino acids. The CDR3 nucleotides read TGTGCCAGCAGCCAGATGACAGGGCCGGGAAACACCATATATTTT. This codes for CASSQMTGPGNTIYF.

This clonotype was detected ten times or more. This chain joins TRBV28 and TRBJ1-6; 7 bases map to TRBD1. Trimming removed 4 bases from V and 7 bases from J; junction bases left unmatched: 13. CDR3 size: 17 residues. The V gene's germline CDR1 is MDHEN and CDR2 SYDVKM. The CDR3: CASSSPPATGWNSPLHF. In DNA, the CDR3 is TGTGCCAGCAGTTCACCCCCCGCGACAGGGTGGAATTCACCCCTCCACTTT.

This chain uses TRBV7-9 with TRBJ1-1; D gene uncertain. Between the trimmed V and J ends, which lost 5 bases and 4 bases, there was a span of 17 bases. CDR3 size: 15 residues. The germline V gene has CDR1 SEHNR and CDR2 FQNEAQ (reference sequence). CDR3 nucleotide sequence: TGTGCCAGCAGCCCCGCTGCGTTCCTGGGCACTGAAGCTTTCTTT. This encodes CASSPAAFLGTEAFF.

This clonotype was seen repeatedly, ten times or more. The chain joins TRBV28 to TRBJ1-5, with TRBD1 identical over 7 bases. Per germline, CDR1 MDHEN and CDR2 SYDVKM. After removal of 5 bases from V and 0 bases from J, the junction contained 22 bases not matched to a gene. CDR3 length: 21 amino acids. The CDR3 DNA is TGTGCCAGCAGTCCCGTCGGGACAGCATCCCCTACCTTTTATAGCAATCAGCCCCAGCATTTT. The encoded protein is CASSPVGTASPTFYSNQPQHF.

This clonotype was counted at least ten times. V and J are TRBV20-1 and TRBJ1-2; TRBD1 agrees at 9 bases. CDR3 length: 14 residues. CDR1 DFQATT and CDR2 SNEGSKA come from the germline V gene (reference sequence). Trimming removed 6 bases from V and 7 bases from J; junction bases left unmatched: 12. This CDR3 is CSAQPGQGVFGYTF. CDR3 DNA: TGCAGTGCGCAACCGGGACAGGGTGTTTTTGGCTACACCTTC.